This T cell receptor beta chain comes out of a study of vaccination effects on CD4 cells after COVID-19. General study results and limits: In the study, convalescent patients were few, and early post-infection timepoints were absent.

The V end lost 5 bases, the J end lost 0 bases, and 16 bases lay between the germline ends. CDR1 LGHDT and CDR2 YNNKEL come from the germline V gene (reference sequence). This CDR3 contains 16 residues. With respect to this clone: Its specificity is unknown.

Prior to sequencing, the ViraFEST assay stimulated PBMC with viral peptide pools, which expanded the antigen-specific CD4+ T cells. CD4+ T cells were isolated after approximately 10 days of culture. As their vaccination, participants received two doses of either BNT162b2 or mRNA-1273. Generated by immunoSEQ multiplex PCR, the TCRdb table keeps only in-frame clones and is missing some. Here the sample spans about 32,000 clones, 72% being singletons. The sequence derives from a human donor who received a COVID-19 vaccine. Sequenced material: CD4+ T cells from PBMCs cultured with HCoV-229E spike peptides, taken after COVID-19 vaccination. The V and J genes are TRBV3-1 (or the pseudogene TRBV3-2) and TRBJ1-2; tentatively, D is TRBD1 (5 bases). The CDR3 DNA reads TGTGCCAGCAGCTACCCAGGGCGCACATCTAACTATGGCTACACCTTC. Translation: CASSYPGRTSNYGYTF.